The rows below give T cell receptor beta chains drawn from one sample of a study of cytomegalovirus exposure and HLA in healthy donors. Sequenced by immunoSEQ multiplex PCR; TCRdb stores in-frame clones only, minus some. The data show 150,000 to 200,000 clones, around 75% seen once. Sequenced sample: PBMCs. These receptors all stem from a man between 18 and 35 years old in good health and CMV-seropositive. Each CDR3 is given with its conserved first and last residue.

v_call	j_call	cdr3_aa
TRBV5-1	TRBJ2-2	CASSLAPGGPGTGELFF
TRBV9	TRBJ2-1	CASSDNRDYQIDYNEQFF
TRBV28	TRBJ2-7	CASSTGKVRYEQYF
TRBV4-1	TRBJ1-2	CASSQDSGWNGYTF
TRBV5-1	TRBJ2-1	CASSLLGTSGRKYDNEQFF
TRBV4-1	TRBJ2-2	CASSQGIRGTGELFF
TRBV4-1	TRBJ1-5	CASSQEYTGPYQPQHF
TRBV5-4	TRBJ2-5	CASSITLTSGPFQETQYF
TRBV30	TRBJ1-2	CAWSVSTGLNYGYTF
TRBV5-4	TRBJ2-7	CASSLSGSSYEQYF
TRBV10-3	TRBJ2-7	CAIKGQSYEQYF
TRBV30	TRBJ1-1	CAWRFGMNTEAFF
TRBV4-1	TRBJ2-2	CASSQPDRPANTGELFF
TRBV7-9	TRBJ2-1	CASSLTGDEQFF
TRBV30	TRBJ2-1	CAWGTGTSLNEQFF
TRBV6-4	TRBJ2-1	CASSDTRTSGRSEQFF
TRBV15	TRBJ2-7	CATSPGTSGYEQYF
TRBV15	TRBJ1-3	CATSLRVNTIYF
TRBV2	TRBJ1-5	CASNIQGQGRTQPQHF
TRBV10-2	TRBJ2-2	CASSESTRRTGELFF
TRBV4-1	TRBJ2-2	CASSHGSTGPTGELFF
TRBV30	TRBJ1-4	CAWGGEKLFF
TRBV5-1	TRBJ2-2	CASSFGTSGTGELFF
TRBV9	TRBJ1-1	CASSVVIFSEAFF
TRBV2	TRBJ2-5	CASSPRWTSGQETQYF
TRBV28	TRBJ2-7	CASSSPRGRAGYEQYF
TRBV4-1	TRBJ2-3	CASSQGGLARFPSTDTQYF
TRBV7-2	TRBJ1-1	CASSSRQGRNTEAFF
TRBV20-1	TRBJ1-5	CSASGNQPQHF
TRBV7-3	TRBJ2-1	CASSLKRAFYNEQFF
TRBV6-1	TRBJ1-2	CASSENREGLYGYTF
TRBV7-9	TRBJ1-3	CASSLSGKERNTIYF